The 16 T cell receptor beta chains presented below share a single source sample, sequenced in a study of cytomegalovirus exposure and HLA in healthy donors. It was with 60 Vbeta and 13 Jbeta primers that the PCR ran. Produced via immunoSEQ multiplex PCR; TCRdb's table is partial and in-frame only. The sample has 110,000 or so clones, 74% seen once. The sequencing sample was made of PBMCs. The receptors derive from a woman in her thirties or forties in good health and CMV-seropositive.

A word on this clone: Germline is not matched at one junction end, which may reflect a read error. The chain carries TRBV7-9 and TRBJ1-3; D is perhaps TRBD1 (6 bases). Germline V CDR1 and CDR2: SEHNR, FQNEAQ (reference sequence). This CDR3 is built from 15 residues. This CDR3 is CSSSRQASSGNTIYF. The CDR3 DNA follows: TGTTCCAGCAGCCGACAGGCCAGCTCTGGAAACACCATATATTTT.

The chain combines TRBV7-9 with TRBJ1-2, with 7 bases identical to TRBD1. Germline loops: CDR1 SEHNR, CDR2 FQNEAQ (reference sequence). The CDR3 is 13 amino acids. V dropped 5 bases and J dropped 5; count of bases not matched to a gene: 5. The DNA for the CDR3 is TGTGCCAGCAGCCTTAGGACAGGTTATGGCTACACCTTC. Translation gives CASSLRTGYGYTF. Full variable domain (missing parts from reference TRBV7-9 and TRBJ1-2): DTGVSQNPRHKITKRGQNVTFRCDPISEHNRLYWYRQTLGQGPEFLTYFQNEAQLEKSRLLSDRFSAERPKGSFSTLEIQRTEQGDSAMYLCASSLRTGYGYTFGSGTRLTVV.

V and J are TRBV7-9 and TRBJ1-1; weak D call: TRBD1 (6 bases). The germline V gene has CDR1 SEHNR and CDR2 FQNEAQ (reference sequence). Between the trimmed V and J ends, which lost 3 bases and 5 bases, there was a span of 16 bases. This CDR3 region has 15 residues. CDR3 amino acids: CASSFGGPIRTEAFF. CDR3 bases: TGTGCCAGCAGCTTCGGGGGGCCGATCAGGACTGAAGCTTTCTTT.

The chain couples TRBV19 to TRBJ1-1; D gene uncertain. The V end was cut by 6 bases, the J end by 2 bases, with 19 bases between. The CDR3 has 16 amino acids. Per germline, CDR1 LNHDA and CDR2 SQIVND (reference sequence). The DNA for the CDR3 is TGTGCCAGTAGCCGACCGAGTGATGCGGGAAACACTGAAGCTTTCTTT. It codes for CASSRPSDAGNTEAFF.

The sample holds a few counts of this clone. The chain joins TRBV19 to TRBJ1-1, with TRBD1 as a possible D gene (6 bases). The CDR3 loop spans 15 amino acids. Germline V lookup: CDR1 LNHDA, CDR2 SQIVND (reference sequence). Deletions cut 8 bases from V and 0 bases from J, with 16 bases between. CDR3 sequence: CASQPTGTLNTEAFF. CDR3 DNA sequence: TGTGCCAGTCAACCAACCGGGACACTGAACACTGAAGCTTTCTTT.

V usage is TRBV11-2 and J usage is TRBJ2-7, with D possibly TRBD2 on 6 matching bases. Germline CDR1 is SGHAT and CDR2 is FQNNGV. The CDR3 consists of 14 residues. Deletions cut 1 base from V and 4 bases from J, with 11 bases between. As DNA, the CDR3 is TGTGCCAGCAGCTTAGTGGAGGGGTCTTACGAGCAGTACTTC. Its translation: CASSLVEGSYEQYF.

Notes on this clone: At one boundary the junction diverges from the germline segment, which might be a read error. The gene calls are TRBV10-3 and TRBJ2-3; D gene uncertain. Germline V CDR1 and CDR2: ENHRY, SYGVKD. CDR3 length: 12 residues. DNA for the CDR3: TGTGCCATCAGTGATAACACAGATGCGCAGTATTTT. Protein sequence: CAISDNTDAQYF.

The V gene is TRBV7-6, the J gene TRBJ1-5; 8 bases agree with TRBD1. This CDR3 is 14 amino acids long. Looked up from germline, CDR1 is SGHVS and CDR2 is FNYEAQ. V shed 5 bases and J 6 bases; nucleotides not matched to a gene: 6. Here the CDR3 DNA reads TGTGCCAGCAGCCAAGGACAGGGTGGTCAGCCCCAGCATTTT. Residues: CASSQGQGGQPQHF.

The gene calls are TRBV27 and TRBJ2-5, with D uncertain. This CDR3 region has 16 residues. V was cut by 6 bases and J by 11 bases, with 28 bases left in between. Germline V gives CDR1 MNHEY, CDR2 SMNVEV (reference sequence). CDR3 DNA sequence: TGTGCCAGCAGCCCCACGCTATCCCCTCCTTTGAGTGAGCAGTACTTC. Its protein is CASSPTLSPPLSEQYF.

This sequence joins TRBV27 and TRBJ2-7; D gene ambiguous. The V end was cut by 5 bases, the J end by 2 bases, with 10 bases between. The germline V gene has CDR1 MNHEY and CDR2 SMNVEV (reference sequence). The CDR3 contains 13 residues. The CDR3 DNA sequence: TGTGCCAGCAGTAGACTTGCGGCCTACGAGCAGTACTTC. The encoded protein is CASSRLAAYEQYF.

The chain joins TRBV6-5 to TRBJ2-2; 12 bases agree with TRBD2. Germline lookup yields CDR1 MNHEY and CDR2 SVGAGI. With 8 bases clipped from V and 7 bases from J, the junction kept 11 bases outside the gene matches. This CDR3 comprises 16 residues. CDR3 residues: CASGWLAGGLGGELFF. The CDR3 nucleotides are TGTGCCAGCGGTTGGCTAGCGGGAGGGCTAGGCGGGGAGCTGTTTTTT.

Notes on this clone: Other DNA sequences in the sample encode the same CDR3. This CDR3 reads CASSSTGGDADTQYF. The CDR3 DNA reads TGCGCCAGCAGCTCGACAGGGGGTGACGCAGATACGCAGTATTTT. The gene calls are TRBV5-1 and TRBJ2-3; 9 nucleotides align to TRBD1. The CDR3 consists of 15 residues. The ends lost 3 bases at V and 4 bases at J; junction bases unmatched: 6. Germline CDR1 and CDR2: SGHRS and YFSETQ.

The J gene is TRBJ1-5, the V gene TRBV27; 11 bases are a match to TRBD1. V trimming: 6 bases; J trimming: 6 bases; junction bases outside the gene matches: 10. Germline-derived CDR1 and CDR2 are MNHEY and SMNVEV (reference sequence). CDR3 length equals 16 residues. As DNA, the CDR3 is TGTGCCAGCAGCCGCACTCGGACAGGGGGCGGTCAGCCCCAGCATTTT. It encodes CASSRTRTGGGQPQHF.

This clone was counted between two and nine times. V is TRBV5-1 and J is TRBJ2-1, with TRBD2 matching 10 bases. Trimming removed 3 bases from V and 5 bases from J; junction bases left unmatched: 8. The CDR3 sequence is 16 residues long. In germline, CDR1 is SGHRS, CDR2 YFSETQ. The CDR3 nucleotides read TGCGCCAGCAGCTCCCTAGCGGGAGAGTGGAACAATGAGCAGTTCTTC. It specifies CASSSLAGEWNNEQFF. Full variable domain (rest looked up from reference TRBV5-1 and TRBJ2-1): KAGVTQTPRYLIKTRGQQVTLSCSPISGHRSVSWYQQTPGQGLQFLFEYFSETQRNKGNFPGRFSGRQFSNSRSEMNVSTLELGDSALYLCASSSLAGEWNNEQFFGPGTRLTVL.

This clone was found a few times. This sequence joins TRBV19 and TRBJ2-3; possibly TRBD2 for D (6 bases). The CDR3 is 14 amino acids. Germline V gene data show CDR1 as LNHDA and CDR2 as SQIVND (reference sequence). The V end was cut by 5 bases, the J end by 0 bases, with 9 bases between. The CDR3 loop is CASSQLASTDTQYF. In DNA, the CDR3 is TGTGCCAGTAGTCAGCTAGCGAGCACAGATACGCAGTATTTT.

V usage is TRBV2 and J usage is TRBJ1-1; perhaps TRBD1 as D (5 bases). Germline CDR1 and CDR2: SNHLY and FYNNEI. The CDR3 contains 14 residues. V lost 7 bases and J lost 1, with 13 bases in between. The CDR3 DNA reads TGTGCCAGCAAGGGCCTAGACAGGAACACTGAAGCTTTCTTT. Encoded protein: CASKGLDRNTEAFF. Based on the CDR3 plus reference TRBV2 and TRBJ1-1, the full variable domain is EPEVTQTPSHQVTQMGQEVILRCVPISNHLYFYWYRQILGQKVEFLVSFYNNEISEKSEIFDDQFSVERPDGSNFTLKIRSTKLEDSAMYFCASKGLDRNTEAFFGQGTRLTVV.